This T cell receptor (beta chain) was identified during a study of human T cells and chemical hapten exposure. Study details: Patients had diphenylcyclopropenone applied to the scalp weekly throughout the roughly 25-week study.

Sample time point: patch test 3, about 24 weeks after DPC sensitization. The sample's treatment: therapeutic diphenylcyclopropenone sensitization with weekly scalp DPC. Individual cDNA molecules (in the library) carried attached unique molecular identifiers. TCRdb redid the calling of the RACE reads with MiXCR, one entry per CDR3 protein. The sample lists roughly 100,000 distinct CDR3 sequences; less than 40% were seen once. Germline V gene sequence: CDR1 DFQATT, CDR2 SNEGSKA (reference sequence). The trim removed 6 bases at V and 6 bases at J, leaving 3 bases unmatched. This CDR3 contains 14 residues.

This sequence was found in a man in his forties or fifties with alopecia areata. Some clones in this sample may be carry-over from other donors' samples. The sequencing used whole blood, collected in connection with sensitization to the hapten diphenylcyclopropenone (DPC). This sequence joins TRBV20-1 and TRBJ2-3, with TRBD2 matching over 16 bases. Here the CDR3 DNA reads TGCAGTGCGTGGGGACTAGCGGGAGGGGATACGCAGTATTTT. It translates to CSAWGLAGGDTQYF.